Reported below is one TCR beta chain. Its matching antigen is unknown. The sequenced template was RNA, covering the TCR beta CDR3 region. First-round RT-PCR with HTBI primers preceded a second-round multiplex PCR. In TCRdb, the multiplex PCR reads were re-called with MiXCR into one record per CDR3 protein. The data contain some 160,000 distinct CDR3 sequences, around 39% of them singletons. Trimming took 6 bases from V and 4 from J; bases not matched to a gene: 9. Germline assignment: CDR1 MRHNA and CDR2 SNTAGT. The CDR3 has 18 amino acids. The source of the sample is a study of Graves' ophthalmopathy and Graves' hyperthyroidism. Study-wide context: Before any treatment was given, at initial diagnosis, peripheral blood was collected.

Whole-study results and caveats: The majority of expanded thyroid clonotypes above 0.001 frequency also occurred in blood.

The rearrangement uses TRBV6-4 and TRBJ2-2, with 15 bases lining up with TRBD2. This TCR came from a man younger than 45 with Graves' ophthalmopathy. Sequencing was carried out using peripheral blood. CDR3 in amino acids: CASRDGLAGGRSTGELFF. The CDR3 DNA follows: TGTGCCAGCAGGGACGGACTAGCGGGAGGGCGTAGCACCGGGGAGCTGTTTTTT.